This note documents a single T cell receptor beta chain sequence. The sample holds a few counts of this clonotype. The target of this receptor is not known. No base quality information exists; no much larger clone differs at one position. TCR cDNA was synthesized by 5'RACE template switching, which introduced a universal primer site and unique molecular identifiers. Priming of cDNA synthesis was performed from both the TCR alpha and TCR beta constant segments. Libraries were amplified in two PCR steps, with sample barcodes and sequencing adapters added in the second step. Sequencing of the libraries was done on either Illumina HiSeq 2500 (2x100 bp) or NovaSeq (2x150 bp). Concerning the study's data processing: Reads were demultiplexed and collapsed into UMI consensus sequences with MIGEC, and V(D)J alignment was performed with MiXCR. Clonotypes responding to the vaccine were identified with edgeR on replicate PBMC samples, with the criteria of FDR below 0.01 and a log2 fold change above 5 up to day 15. CD4 or CD8 identity was assigned to each bulk clonotype according to whether the clonotype was present at higher abundance in the sequenced CD4 repertoire or the sequenced CD8 repertoire. TCRdb took the public reads, trimmed them with fastp at Q25, ran MiXCR for clone calling and kept in-frame beta chains. Every entry covers one CDR3 protein and lists the most common genes and DNA from its rows. TCRdb assigned the V and J calls; the authors' analysis was not used. The sample table holds around 230,000 distinct CDR3 sequences, of which approximately 6.7% were seen once. The ten largest clonotypes hold 1% to 1.2% of the sample.

Reading from cysteine to phenylalanine, the CDR3 counts 16 amino acids. Here the CDR3 DNA is all that survives: 48 bases in frame from base 1. V is trimmed back by 6 bases and J by 0 bases, and the junction contains 8 bases that no gene match accounts for. This sample's treatment or condition label indicates: live attenuated yellow fever vaccine strain. PBMCs were isolated from peripheral blood using a standard Ficoll-Paque protocol. Dynabeads CD4 and CD8 positive selection kits were used to isolate CD4 and CD8 T-cell fractions. TriZol was used to extract RNA from bulk PBMCs, CD4 and CD8 fractions, and dextramer-positive and dextramer-negative fractions. The sample is drawn from a study of T cells after yellow fever vaccination (dated by TCRdb to between 2018 and 2021). About the study as a whole: Libraries from fractions with low cell numbers were prepared with the SMART-Seq v4 Ultra Low Input RNA kit. Two healthy male donors, one aged 18 to 30 and one aged 30 to 40 years, made up the cohort. Blood was drawn at multiple timepoints before and after primary and secondary immunization, with bulk PBMC replicates and cell subsets isolated. To follow T-cell clones before and after primary and booster YFV17D yellow fever vaccination, bulk TCR alpha and beta repertoires were sequenced over time.

Points the paper makes about the study in general: A small fraction of clonotypes showed up in both the CD4 and CD8 compartments, probably as a result of convergent recombination. The secondary T-cell response was found to be weaker but faster than the primary response, with a peak reached on day 5 rather than on day 15. Computational filtering was required because FACS-sorted repertoires could contain abundant contaminating clonotypes from the bulk population. Because only a couple of donors were included in the study, the extent to which the findings can be generalized is limited. After the booster, most clones that had expanded after primary vaccination were detected again (over 95% of CD4 and around nine tenths of CD8), suggesting broad maintenance of memory.

This sequence was found in a man aged 25-40 years who received the YFV17D yellow fever vaccine. Sample: CD4+ T cells sorted from PBMCs, taken on the day of the yellow fever booster vaccination. The chain uses TRBV12-3 or TRBV12-4 and TRBJ2-1, with 7 central nucleotides matching TRBD1. This receptor has the CDR3 CASRLRDSLSYNEQFF. The DNA reads as follows: TGTGCCAGCAGACTTCGGGACAGCCTCTCCTACAATGAGCAGTTCTTC.